These 17 T cell receptor beta chains were all obtained from the same sample, sequenced in a study of T cell changes during pregnancy in multiple sclerosis. Some clones are missing from TCRdb's copy, which holds only in-frame ones; the method was immunoSEQ multiplex PCR. The sample holds about 60,000 clones, 92% seen once. Specimen: peripheral blood, collected in the first trimester of pregnancy. Receptors were obtained from a female donor with multiple sclerosis, enrolled in a pregnancy study.

The rearrangement joins TRBV19 to TRBJ1-2; no reliable D call. V was trimmed by 6 bases and J by 7 bases, leaving 15 bases between them. Germline V gene lookup returns CDR1 LNHDA and CDR2 SQIVND (reference sequence). This CDR3 is built from 13 residues. The CDR3 loop is CASSPVGAIGYTF. The CDR3, as DNA: TGTGCCAGTAGCCCTGTCGGTGCGATTGGCTACACCTTC.

The chain is built from TRBV9 and TRBJ1-1, with 12 bases aligning to TRBD1. Per the germline V gene, CDR1 is SGDLS and CDR2 is YYNGEE. The CDR3 runs 15 residues. Trimming at V came to 3 bases and at J to 8 bases, leaving 8 bases not matched to a gene. The CDR3 loop reads CASSDLGQGAEEAFF. The CDR3 DNA follows: TGTGCCAGCAGCGACCTGGGACAGGGGGCGGAGGAAGCTTTCTTT.

This CDR3 reads CASNQDRGNYGYTF. Here the CDR3 DNA reads TGTGCCAGCAACCAGGACAGGGGGAACTATGGCTACACCTTC. This chain joins TRBV6-6 and TRBJ1-2, with TRBD1 matching over 10 bases. After removal of 7 bases from V and 2 bases from J, the junction contained 4 bases not matched to a gene. Germline CDR1 reads MNHNY; CDR2 reads SVGAGI (reference sequence). CDR3 length equals 14 residues.

V is TRBV6-6 and J is TRBJ2-1; a weak D match, TRBD2 (6 bases). Germline-derived CDR1 and CDR2 are MNHNY and SVGAGI (reference sequence). CDR3 size: 12 residues. Trimming took 5 bases from V and 10 from J, leaving 12 bases between them. The CDR3 here is CASSRLGQEQFF. The CDR3 bases are TGTGCCAGCAGTCGACTAGGTCAGGAGCAGTTCTTC.

This chain joins TRBV5-1 and TRBJ2-3, with TRBD2 identical over 15 bases. The CDR3 sequence is 17 residues long. The junction had 8 bases not matched to a gene; V was cut back by 4 bases and J by 5 bases. Germline lookup yields CDR1 SGHRS and CDR2 YFSETQ. In DNA form, the CDR3 reads TGCGCCAGCAGCCCTGGACTAGCGGGGGGGCAAAGAGATACGCAGTATTTT. This encodes CASSPGLAGGQRDTQYF.

This chain links TRBV2 with TRBJ2-5, with TRBD1 matching over 7 bases. CDR3 length: 13 amino acids. The trim removed 8 bases at V and 1 base at J, leaving 4 bases unmatched. CDR1 and CDR2 from the germline V gene are SNHLY and FYNNEI. The CDR3 region is CASGRDSQETQYF. For the CDR3, the DNA is TGTGCCAGCGGCCGGGACAGCCAAGAGACCCAGTACTTC.

This clone was observed a few times. V and J are TRBV30 and TRBJ1-5; 8 bases align to TRBD1. Germline assignment: CDR1 GTSNPN and CDR2 SVGIG (reference sequence). The trim removed 6 bases at V and 5 bases at J, leaving 9 bases unmatched. This CDR3 has 14 residues. The CDR3 bases are TGTGCCTGCCACCTCGGGACAGGCTATCAGCCCCAGCATTTT. This gives the protein CACHLGTGYQPQHF.

The chain carries TRBV4-2 and TRBJ1-5; D might be TRBD1 (6 bases). The CDR3 loop spans 15 amino acids. V lost 0 bases, J lost 5 bases, and 11 bases lay in between. Germline CDR1 reads LGHNA; CDR2 reads YNFKEQ. Written as DNA, the CDR3 is TGTGCCAGCAGCCAAGATCTGGCAGGGGATCAGCCCCAGCATTTT. Translating gives CASSQDLAGDQPQHF.

The chain combines TRBV5-4 with TRBJ1-2; the match to TRBD1 covers 9 bases. In germline, CDR1 is SGHNT, CDR2 YYREEE (reference sequence). After removal of 4 bases from V and 4 bases from J, the junction contained 8 bases not matched to a gene. CDR3 length: 15 residues. Here the CDR3 DNA reads TGTGCCAGCAGCCCGGAGACAGGGGGTGGCTATGGCTACACCTTC. This sequence encodes CASSPETGGGYGYTF.

J is TRBJ2-2 and V is TRBV11-2; TRBD1 might be the D (5 bases). The CDR3 spans 16 residues. CDR1 and CDR2 (germline): SGHAT, FQNNGV. V lost 0 bases and J 4 bases, leaving 12 bases between the germline ends. CDR3 protein: CASSLDVGQLTGELFF. CDR3 DNA sequence: TGTGCCAGCAGCTTAGATGTGGGGCAGCTCACCGGGGAGCTGTTTTTT.

This chain connects TRBV6-5 to TRBJ2-7; 8 bases are shared with TRBD1. The trim removed 5 bases at V and 2 bases at J, leaving 2 bases unmatched. The CDR3 covers 13 residues. Germline loops: CDR1 MNHEY, CDR2 SVGAGI. The CDR3 DNA reads TGTGCCAGCAGTGAGGGACAGGCCTACGAGCAGTACTTC. Its protein product is CASSEGQAYEQYF.

J is TRBJ2-1 and V is TRBV4-3, with 7 bases lining up with TRBD2. Germline CDR1 is LGHNA and CDR2 is YSLEER. This CDR3 has 13 residues. Trimming removed 0 bases from V and 16 bases from J; junction bases left unmatched: 9. Here the CDR3 reads CASSQDLGGVDFF. The DNA of the CDR3 is TGCGCCAGCAGCCAAGATTTGGGGGGGGTCGATTTCTTC.

The chain couples TRBV19 to TRBJ1-1, with TRBD1 matching 7 bases. Germline CDR1 reads LNHDA; CDR2 reads SQIVND (reference sequence). V lost 5 bases to trimming and J lost 1 base; unmatched junction nucleotides: 10. CDR3 length equals 16 residues. The DNA for the CDR3 is TGTGCCAGTAGTGCGTTGACAGGGATCGGGAACACTGAAGCTTTCTTT. This translates into CASSALTGIGNTEAFF. Full variable domain (missing parts from reference TRBV19 and TRBJ1-1): DGGITQSPKYLFRKEGQNVTLSCEQNLNHDAMYWYRQDPGQGLRLIYYSQIVNDFQKGDIAEGYSVSREKKESFPLTVTSAQKNPTAFYLCASSALTGIGNTEAFFGQGTRLTVV.

This CDR3 is CASSRQGYDYEQYF. The CDR3 nucleotides are TGTGCCAGCAGCCGCCAGGGATATGACTACGAGCAGTACTTC. The chain has TRBV11-3 and TRBJ2-7; D may be TRBD1 (5 bases). With 5 bases removed from V and 3 bases from J, the gap between germline ends came to 14 bases. The germline V gene encodes CDR1 SGHNT and CDR2 YENEEA. The CDR3 contains 14 residues.

This clone was seen once. This sequence joins TRBV2 and TRBJ1-5; D uncertain. This CDR3 spans 16 amino acids. The V gene lost 2 bases and the J gene lost 0 bases, with 11 bases spanning the gap. Germline V lookup: CDR1 SNHLY, CDR2 FYNNEI. The CDR3 sequence: CASSERGRYSNQPQHF. The CDR3 region has the DNA TGTGCCAGCAGTGAAAGAGGGCGGTATAGCAATCAGCCCCAGCATTTT.

The chain carries TRBV4-3 and TRBJ2-3, with D tentatively TRBD2 (6 bases). Germline V lookup: CDR1 LGHNA, CDR2 YSLEER. CDR3 length: 17 residues. V was trimmed by 3 bases and J by 1 base, leaving 17 bases between them. In DNA form, the CDR3 reads TGCGCCAGCAGCCAGACCGCCTATGAGCGGGGCACAGATACGCAGTATTTT. It encodes CASSQTAYERGTDTQYF.

The chain recombines TRBV10-2 with TRBJ2-2; perhaps TRBD2 as D (7 bases). V lost 7 bases to trimming and J lost 3 bases, with 15 bases between them. Germline lookup yields CDR1 WSHSY and CDR2 SAAADI. There are 15 residues in the CDR3. CDR3 amino acids: CASTSQGRDTGELFF. The CDR3 DNA sequence: TGCGCCAGCACATCGCAGGGGAGGGACACCGGGGAGCTGTTTTTT.